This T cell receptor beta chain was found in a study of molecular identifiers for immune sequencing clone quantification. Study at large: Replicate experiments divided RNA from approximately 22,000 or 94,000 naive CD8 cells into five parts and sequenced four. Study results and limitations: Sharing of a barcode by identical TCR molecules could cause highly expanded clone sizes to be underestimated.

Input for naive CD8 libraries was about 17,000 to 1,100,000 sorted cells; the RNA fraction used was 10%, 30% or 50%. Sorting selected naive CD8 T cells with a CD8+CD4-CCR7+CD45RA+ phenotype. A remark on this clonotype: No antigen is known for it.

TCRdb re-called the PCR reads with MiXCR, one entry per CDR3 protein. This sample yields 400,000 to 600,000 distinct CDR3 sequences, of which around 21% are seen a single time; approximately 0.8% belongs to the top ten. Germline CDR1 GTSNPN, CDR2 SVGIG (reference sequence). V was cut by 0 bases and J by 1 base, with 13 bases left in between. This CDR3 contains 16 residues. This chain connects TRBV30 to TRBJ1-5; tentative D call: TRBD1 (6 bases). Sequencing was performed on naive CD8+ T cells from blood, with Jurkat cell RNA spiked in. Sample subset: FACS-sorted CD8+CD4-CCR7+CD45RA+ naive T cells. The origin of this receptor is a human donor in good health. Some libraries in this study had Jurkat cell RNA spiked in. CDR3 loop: CAWSVGGRRSNQPQHF. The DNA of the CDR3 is TGTGCCTGGAGTGTTGGGGGCAGAAGAAGCAATCAGCCCCAGCATTTT. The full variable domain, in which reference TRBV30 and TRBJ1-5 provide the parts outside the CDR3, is SQTIHQWPATLVQPVGSPLSLECTVEGTSNPNLYWYRQAAGRGLQLLFYSVGIGQISSEVPQNLSASRPQDRQFILSSKKLLLSDSGFYLCAWSVGGRRSNQPQHFGDGTRLSIL.